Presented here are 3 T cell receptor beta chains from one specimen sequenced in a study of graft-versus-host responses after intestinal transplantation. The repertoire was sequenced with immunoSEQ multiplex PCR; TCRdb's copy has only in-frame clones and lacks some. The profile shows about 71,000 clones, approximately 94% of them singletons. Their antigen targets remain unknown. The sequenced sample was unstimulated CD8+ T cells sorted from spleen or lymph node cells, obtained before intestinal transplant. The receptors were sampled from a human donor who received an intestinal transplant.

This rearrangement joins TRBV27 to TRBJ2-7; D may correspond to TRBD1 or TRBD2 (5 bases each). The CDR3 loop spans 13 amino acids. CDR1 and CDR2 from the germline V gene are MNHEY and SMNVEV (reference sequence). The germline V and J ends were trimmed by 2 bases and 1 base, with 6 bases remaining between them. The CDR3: CASSLGGSYEQYF. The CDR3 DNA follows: TGTGCCAGCAGTTTAGGGGGTTCCTACGAGCAGTACTTC.

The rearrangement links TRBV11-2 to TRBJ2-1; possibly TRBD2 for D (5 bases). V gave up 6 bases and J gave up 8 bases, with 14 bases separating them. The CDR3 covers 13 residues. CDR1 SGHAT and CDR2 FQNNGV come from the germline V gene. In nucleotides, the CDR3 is TGTGCCAGCAGGGTTTCTAGCCCCCATGAGCAGTTCTTC. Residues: CASRVSSPHEQFF.

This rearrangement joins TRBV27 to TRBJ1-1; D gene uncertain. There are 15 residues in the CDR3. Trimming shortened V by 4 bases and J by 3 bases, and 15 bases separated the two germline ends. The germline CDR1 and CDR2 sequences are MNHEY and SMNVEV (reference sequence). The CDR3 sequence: CASSSLEVGYTEAFF. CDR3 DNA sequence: TGTGCCAGCAGTTCCCTCGAGGTGGGTTACACTGAAGCTTTCTTT.